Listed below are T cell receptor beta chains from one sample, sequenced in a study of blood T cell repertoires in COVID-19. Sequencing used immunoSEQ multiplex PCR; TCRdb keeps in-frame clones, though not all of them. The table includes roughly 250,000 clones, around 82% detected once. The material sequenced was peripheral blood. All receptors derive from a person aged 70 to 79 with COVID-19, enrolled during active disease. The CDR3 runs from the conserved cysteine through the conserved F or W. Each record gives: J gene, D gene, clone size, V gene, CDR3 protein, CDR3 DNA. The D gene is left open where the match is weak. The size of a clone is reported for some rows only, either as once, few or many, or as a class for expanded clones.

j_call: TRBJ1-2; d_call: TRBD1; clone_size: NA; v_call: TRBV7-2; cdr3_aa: CASSNRRTGKDGYTF; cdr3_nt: TGTGCCAGCAGCAACCGTCGGACAGGGAAGGATGGCTACACCTTC
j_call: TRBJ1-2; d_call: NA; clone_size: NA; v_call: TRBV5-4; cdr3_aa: CASSLVARQTNYGYTF; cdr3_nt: TGTGCCAGCAGCTTAGTGGCGCGACAGACTAACTATGGCTACACCTTC
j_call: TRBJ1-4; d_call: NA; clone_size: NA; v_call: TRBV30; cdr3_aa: CAWSDGIATNEKLFF; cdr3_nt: TGTGCCTGGAGTGATGGCATTGCAACTAATGAAAAACTGTTTTTT
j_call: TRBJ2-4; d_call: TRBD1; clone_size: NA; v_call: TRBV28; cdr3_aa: CASRPGRGSPAKNIQYF; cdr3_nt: TGTGCCAGCCGCCCGGGCAGGGGGTCCCCTGCCAAAAACATTCAGTACTTC
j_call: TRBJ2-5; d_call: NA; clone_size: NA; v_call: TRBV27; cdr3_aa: CASSFSGRSLETQYF; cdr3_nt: TGTGCCAGCAGTTTTTCGGGGAGGTCTCTGGAGACCCAGTACTTC
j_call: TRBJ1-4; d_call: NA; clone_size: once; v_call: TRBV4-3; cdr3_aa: CASSGQQPEKLFF; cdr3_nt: TGCGCCAGCAGCGGACAGCAACCTGAAAAACTGTTTTTT
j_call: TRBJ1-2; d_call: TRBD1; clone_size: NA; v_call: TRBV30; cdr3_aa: CAWRATGSGYTF; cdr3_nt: TGTGCCTGGAGAGCGACAGGGTCTGGCTACACCTTC
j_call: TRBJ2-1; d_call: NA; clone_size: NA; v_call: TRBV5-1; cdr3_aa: CASSLGGGDSYNEQFF; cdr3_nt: TGCGCCAGCAGCTTGGGGGGCGGGGACTCCTACAATGAGCAGTTCTTC
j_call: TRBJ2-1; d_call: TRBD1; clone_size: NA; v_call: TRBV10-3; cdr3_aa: CAIQQGASYNEQFF; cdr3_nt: TGTGCCATCCAACAGGGGGCCTCCTACAATGAGCAGTTCTTC
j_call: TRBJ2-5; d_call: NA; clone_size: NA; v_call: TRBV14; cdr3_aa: CASSTSRTQYF; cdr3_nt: TGTGCCAGCAGCACTTCGAGGACCCAGTACTTC
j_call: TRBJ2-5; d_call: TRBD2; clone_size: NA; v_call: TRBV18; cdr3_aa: CASSPRSGGQYF; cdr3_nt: TGTGCCAGCTCACCTCGCAGCGGGGGCCAGTACTTC
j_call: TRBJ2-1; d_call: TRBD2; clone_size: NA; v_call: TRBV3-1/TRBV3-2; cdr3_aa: CASSQVAGGGYNEQFF; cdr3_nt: TGTGCCAGCAGCCAAGTCGCGGGGGGGGGTTACAATGAGCAGTTCTTC
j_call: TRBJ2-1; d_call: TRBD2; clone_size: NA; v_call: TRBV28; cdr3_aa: CASSIRTSDGEQFF; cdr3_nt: TGTGCCAGCAGTATTAGGACTAGCGACGGTGAGCAGTTCTTC
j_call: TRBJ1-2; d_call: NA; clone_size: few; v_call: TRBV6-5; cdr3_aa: CASSYRSVNYGYTF; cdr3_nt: TGTGCCAGCAGTTATCGGTCGGTTAACTATGGCTACACCTTC
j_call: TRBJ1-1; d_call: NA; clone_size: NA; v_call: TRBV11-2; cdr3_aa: CASSSPSFTLSRAFF; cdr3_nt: TGTGCCAGCAGCTCACCGAGTTTCACACTATCTAGGGCTTTCTTT
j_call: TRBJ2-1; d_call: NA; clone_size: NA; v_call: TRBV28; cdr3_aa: CASIGAWRGNEQFF; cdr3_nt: TGTGCCAGCATTGGAGCCTGGAGAGGCAATGAGCAGTTCTTC
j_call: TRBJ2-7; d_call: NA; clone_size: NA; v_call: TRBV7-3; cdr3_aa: CASSLVVGQPAGEQYF; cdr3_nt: TGTGCCAGCAGCTTAGTCGTCGGGCAGCCCGCGGGCGAGCAGTACTTC